This T cell receptor beta chain was recovered during a study of T cell repertoires in cytomegalovirus infection. About the study: Matching HLA type and CMV infection were both indicated by public TCR beta signatures. Whole-study findings and limits: The ex vivo response was dominated by HLA-C-restricted CMV-specific TCR beta clonotypes. Cumulative frequency (of public TCR beta family members) identified carriers of CMV plus the relevant HLA.

A few counts support this clonotype. Its specificity is unknown. TCRdb re-analysed the reads in MiXCR, keeping a single row per CDR3 protein. The sample lists 46,000 or so distinct CDR3 sequences; about 20% were seen once. Germline loops: CDR1 SGHNT, CDR2 YYREEE (reference sequence). Trimming took 2 bases from V and 2 from J, leaving 16 bases between them. This CDR3 is built from 16 residues. The TCR comes from a human donor in good health (CMV status not recorded). Some clones in this sample may be carry-over from other donors' samples. The sequenced sample consisted of PBMCs, sequenced either directly or after in vitro stimulation (not recorded which). The chain has TRBV5-4 and TRBJ2-5; D remains unclear. The CDR3 is CASSFGWVSSQETQYF. The CDR3, as DNA: TGTGCCAGCAGCTTTGGGTGGGTTTCCAGTCAAGAGACCCAGTACTTC.